A selection of T cell receptor beta chains follows, all from one sample in a study of T cells after yellow fever vaccination. In TCRdb, the 5' RACE reads were re-called with MiXCR into one record per CDR3 protein. Of about 320,000 distinct CDR3 sequences in the sample, around 10% are singletons; the top ten hold over 3%. This specimen consisted of CD4+ T cells sorted from PBMCs, obtained 45 days after the yellow fever booster vaccination. The receptor set was obtained from a man aged 18 to 29 who received the YFV17D yellow fever vaccine. The CDR3 runs from the conserved cysteine through the conserved F or W. The order of the fields is D gene, CDR3 length, clone size, J gene, V gene, CDR3 protein, CDR3 DNA. A D gene is named only where the DNA matches it firmly. The size of a clone is reported for some rows only, either as once, few or many, or as a class for expanded clones.

>TRBD1|15|few|TRBJ1-1|TRBV12-3/TRBV12-4
CASSGSTGWNTEAFF
TGTGCCAGCAGCGGATCGACAGGGTGGAACACTGAAGCTTTCTTT
>.|12|few|TRBJ2-2|TRBV7-9
CASTSGGGELFF
TGTGCCAGCACCTCCGGTGGCGGGGAGCTGTTTTTT
>TRBD2|16|few|TRBJ2-5|TRBV3-1
CASSQESGGAFETQYF
TGTGCCAGCAGCCAAGAGAGCGGGGGGGCTTTTGAGACCCAGTACTTC
>.|15|many|TRBJ2-3|TRBV20-1
CSARDLLSGPDTQYF
TGCAGTGCTAGAGATCTTCTTAGCGGCCCAGATACGCAGTATTTT
>.|15|.|TRBJ2-5|TRBV10-3
CAISDVGVEQETQYF
TGTGCCATCAGTGATGTCGGGGTTGAACAAGAGACCCAGTACTTC
>.|15|.|TRBJ2-7|TRBV7-2
CASRRRAVGSYEQYF
TGTGCCAGCAGACGGAGGGCGGTAGGAAGCTACGAGCAGTACTTC
>.|14|few|TRBJ2-6|TRBV19
CASSAGAGANVLTF
TGTGCCAGTAGCGCAGGGGCTGGGGCCAACGTCCTGACTTTC
>TRBD1|15|few|TRBJ2-1|TRBV7-3
CASSLTGGHYNEQFF
TGTGCCAGCAGTCTAACAGGGGGCCACTACAATGAGCAGTTCTTC
>TRBD2|14|few|TRBJ2-5|TRBV10-3
CAIRSGTSEETQYF
TGTGCCATCAGATCCGGGACTAGCGAAGAGACCCAGTACTTC
>.|14|.|TRBJ1-5|TRBV20-1
CSAVSGTTNQPQHF
TGCAGTGCTGTCTCCGGGACAACGAATCAGCCCCAGCATTTT
>TRBD2|15|.|TRBJ2-7|TRBV18
CASSPGLAETYEQYF
TGTGCCAGCTCACCCGGGCTAGCGGAGACCTACGAGCAGTACTTC
>.|17|.|TRBJ2-5|TRBV5-1
CASSLAARRIYQETQYF
TGCGCCAGCAGCTTGGCCGCCCGACGGATATACCAAGAGACCCAGTACTTC
>.|14|.|TRBJ2-7|TRBV7-3
CASSLSAGVGEQYF
TGTGCCAGCAGCTTATCCGCGGGTGTGGGCGAGCAGTACTTC
>.|14|.|TRBJ1-1|TRBV9
CASNEHPLNTEAFF
TGTGCCAGCAATGAACACCCTCTGAACACTGAAGCTTTCTTT
>.|16|.|TRBJ1-6|TRBV7-2
CASSSGSIYYNSPLHF
TGTGCCAGCAGCTCCGGCTCCATTTACTATAATTCACCCCTCCACTTT
>.|14|few|TRBJ1-2|TRBV28
CASSLGTNWRGYTF
TGTGCCAGCAGTCTTGGGACTAACTGGCGAGGCTACACCTTC
>TRBD2|16|few|TRBJ2-1|TRBV5-1
CASSPLVAGSPNEQFF
TGCGCCAGCAGCCCTCTGGTAGCGGGGAGTCCCAATGAGCAGTTCTTC
>.|16|.|TRBJ1-1|TRBV6-2/TRBV6-3
CASSSRDSLMNTEAFF
TGTGCCAGCAGTTCTCGCGACAGCCTAATGAACACTGAAGCTTTCTTT
>.|15|.|TRBJ2-1|TRBV5-4
CASSLPGGDYNEQFF
TGTGCCAGCAGCCTGCCAGGGGGGGACTACAATGAGCAGTTCTTC
>.|16|.|TRBJ2-7|TRBV4-1
CASSQAPTTLEREQYF
TGCGCCAGCAGCCAAGCCCCGACGACTCTCGAAAGGGAGCAGTACTTC
>.|14|few|TRBJ1-5|TRBV27
CASSFTGYGQPQHF
TGTGCCAGCAGTTTCACAGGGTACGGCCAGCCCCAGCATTTT
>TRBD1|17|many|TRBJ2-2|TRBV6-5
CASSYYPQGVDTGELFF
TGTGCCAGCAGTTACTACCCCCAGGGGGTCGACACCGGGGAGCTGTTTTTT
>.|18|few|TRBJ2-4|TRBV3-1
CASSQDWYRVNAKNIQYF
TGTGCCAGCAGCCAAGATTGGTACAGGGTAAACGCCAAAAACATTCAGTACTTC
>.|17|.|TRBJ2-2|TRBV4-1
CASSLQYYSGGTGELFF
TGCGCCAGCAGCCTCCAGTATTACTCCGGCGGTACCGGGGAGCTGTTTTTT
>TRBD1|13|few|TRBJ1-1|TRBV7-9
CATMGQVNTEAFF
TGTGCCACTATGGGACAGGTGAACACTGAAGCTTTCTTT
>.|13|.|TRBJ2-5|TRBV11-2
CASSPQLEKTQYF
TGTGCCAGCAGCCCCCAGTTGGAGAAGACCCAGTACTTC
>.|14|few|TRBJ2-3|TRBV5-1
CASSSSVSTDTQYF
TGCGCCAGCAGCTCTAGCGTCAGCACAGATACGCAGTATTTT
>.|13|many|TRBJ1-2|TRBV4-2
CASSQGSDYGYTF
TGTGCCAGCTCACAAGGATCGGACTATGGCTACACCTTC
>.|16|many|TRBJ2-7|TRBV10-3
CAISALAGSGSYEQYF
TGTGCCATCAGTGCCCTTGCCGGATCAGGCTCCTACGAGCAGTACTTC
>TRBD1|15|.|TRBJ2-1|TRBV7-9
CASSWTGATSGEQFF
TGTGCCAGCAGCTGGACAGGGGCGACCTCAGGTGAGCAGTTCTTC
>.|14|many|TRBJ1-4|TRBV5-1
CASSLDSPNEKLFF
TGCGCCAGCAGCCTTGACAGCCCTAATGAAAAACTGTTTTTT
>.|12|.|TRBJ1-2|TRBV29-1
CSVEEQGGGYTF
TGCAGCGTGGAGGAACAGGGAGGGGGCTACACCTTC
>.|16|.|TRBJ2-1|TRBV7-9
CASSSLYGGDRNEQFF
TGTGCCAGCAGCTCATTATACGGGGGCGATAGGAATGAGCAGTTCTTC
>.|12|many|TRBJ2-7|TRBV9
CASSRDRYEQYF
TGTGCCAGCAGCAGAGACAGGTACGAGCAGTACTTC
>TRBD2|15|many|TRBJ2-3|TRBV7-3
CASSVTSGSADTQYF
TGTGCCAGCAGCGTGACTAGCGGGAGCGCAGATACGCAGTATTTT
>.|16|.|TRBJ2-2|TRBV24-1
CATSEAGNSNTGELFF
TGTGCCACCAGTGAGGCAGGAAATTCGAACACCGGGGAGCTGTTTTTT
>TRBD1|15|many|TRBJ2-7|TRBV7-2
CASSNQGTGGGEQYF
TGTGCCAGCAGCAACCAAGGGACAGGGGGCGGCGAGCAGTACTTC
>.|15|.|TRBJ2-6|TRBV10-1
CASSRASSGANVLTF
TGCGCCAGCAGTCGGGCGAGCTCTGGGGCCAACGTCCTGACTTTC
>.|19|.|TRBJ1-3|TRBV5-1
CASSLAPNRVRSSGNTIYF
TGCGCCAGCAGCTTGGCGCCTAACAGGGTACGAAGCTCTGGAAACACCATATATTTT
>TRBD2|15|.|TRBJ2-3|TRBV20-1
CSAKALSGSTDTQYF
TGCAGTGCTAAAGCGCTTAGCGGGAGCACAGATACGCAGTATTTT
>.|16|few|TRBJ2-3|TRBV9
CASSDLGTASTDTQYF
TGTGCCAGCAGCGACCTGGGGACTGCTAGCACAGATACGCAGTATTTT
>.|17|.|TRBJ1-6|TRBV7-6
CASSLETQSSYNSPLHF
TGTGCCAGCAGCTTGGAAACTCAGAGCTCCTATAATTCACCCCTCCACTTT
>TRBD1|13|.|TRBJ1-5|TRBV19
CASSIGQGRPQHF
TGTGCCAGTAGTATAGGACAGGGCAGGCCCCAGCATTTT
>.|13|.|TRBJ1-1|TRBV20-1
CSARVVPNTEAFF
TGCAGTGCTAGAGTTGTACCGAACACTGAAGCTTTCTTT
>TRBD2|16|.|TRBJ2-5|TRBV18
CASSPTAGDYQETQYF
TGTGCCAGCTCACCTACAGCGGGGGACTACCAAGAGACCCAGTACTTC
>.|13|few|TRBJ1-2|TRBV11-2
CASSLAPNYGYTF
TGTGCCAGCAGTTTGGCTCCGAACTATGGCTACACCTTC
>.|14|few|TRBJ2-2|TRBV5-4
CASSLAGKTGELFF
TGTGCCAGCAGCTTGGCCGGGAAGACCGGGGAGCTGTTTTTT
>.|15|.|TRBJ1-1|TRBV5-1
CASRSGGGEASEAFF
TGCGCCAGCAGAAGCGGGGGTGGTGAGGCATCTGAAGCTTTCTTT
>.|16|.|TRBJ2-2|TRBV5-4
CASSLSGSPNTGELFF
TGTGCCAGCAGCTTGTCCGGCTCTCCGAACACCGGGGAGCTGTTTTTT
>TRBD2|18|.|TRBJ2-5|TRBV12-5
CAKSSGPGLAGAGETQYF
TGTGCTAAGAGCTCAGGTCCGGGACTAGCAGGGGCCGGGGAGACCCAGTACTTC
>TRBD1|17|.|TRBJ1-5|TRBV18
CASSHDRAQGGNQPQHF
TGTGCCAGCTCCCACGACAGGGCCCAGGGGGGCAATCAGCCCCAGCATTTT
>.|15|.|TRBJ1-3|TRBV7-9
CASSSRSGTGNTIYF
TGTGCCAGCAGCTCCCGGTCGGGCACTGGAAACACCATATATTTT
>TRBD2|17|few|TRBJ2-1|TRBV5-1
CASSSWGSGGAADEQFF
TGCGCCAGCAGCTCGTGGGGTAGCGGGGGGGCCGCCGATGAGCAGTTCTTC
>.|13|few|TRBJ1-1|TRBV11-2
CASGRGRETEAFF
TGTGCCAGCGGTCGGGGCAGGGAAACTGAAGCTTTCTTT
>.|16|.|TRBJ1-1|TRBV18
CASSPFPTIHGTEAFF
TGTGCCAGCTCACCATTTCCCACAATTCACGGCACTGAAGCTTTCTTT
>TRBD1|13|.|TRBJ2-5|TRBV11-2
CASNVDREETQYF
TGTGCCAGCAACGTAGACAGGGAAGAGACCCAGTACTTC
>TRBD1|14|few|TRBJ2-3|TRBV5-1
CASSFGTGEDTQYF
TGCGCCAGCAGCTTTGGGACAGGGGAGGATACGCAGTATTTT
>.|13|few|TRBJ2-1|TRBV3-1
CASSQLNRAGQFF
TGTGCCAGCAGCCAATTAAATCGGGCGGGGCAGTTCTTC
>TRBD1|15|.|TRBJ2-7|TRBV6-2/TRBV6-3
CASRQPGTGSYEQYF
TGTGCCAGCAGACAACCCGGGACAGGCTCCTACGAGCAGTACTTC